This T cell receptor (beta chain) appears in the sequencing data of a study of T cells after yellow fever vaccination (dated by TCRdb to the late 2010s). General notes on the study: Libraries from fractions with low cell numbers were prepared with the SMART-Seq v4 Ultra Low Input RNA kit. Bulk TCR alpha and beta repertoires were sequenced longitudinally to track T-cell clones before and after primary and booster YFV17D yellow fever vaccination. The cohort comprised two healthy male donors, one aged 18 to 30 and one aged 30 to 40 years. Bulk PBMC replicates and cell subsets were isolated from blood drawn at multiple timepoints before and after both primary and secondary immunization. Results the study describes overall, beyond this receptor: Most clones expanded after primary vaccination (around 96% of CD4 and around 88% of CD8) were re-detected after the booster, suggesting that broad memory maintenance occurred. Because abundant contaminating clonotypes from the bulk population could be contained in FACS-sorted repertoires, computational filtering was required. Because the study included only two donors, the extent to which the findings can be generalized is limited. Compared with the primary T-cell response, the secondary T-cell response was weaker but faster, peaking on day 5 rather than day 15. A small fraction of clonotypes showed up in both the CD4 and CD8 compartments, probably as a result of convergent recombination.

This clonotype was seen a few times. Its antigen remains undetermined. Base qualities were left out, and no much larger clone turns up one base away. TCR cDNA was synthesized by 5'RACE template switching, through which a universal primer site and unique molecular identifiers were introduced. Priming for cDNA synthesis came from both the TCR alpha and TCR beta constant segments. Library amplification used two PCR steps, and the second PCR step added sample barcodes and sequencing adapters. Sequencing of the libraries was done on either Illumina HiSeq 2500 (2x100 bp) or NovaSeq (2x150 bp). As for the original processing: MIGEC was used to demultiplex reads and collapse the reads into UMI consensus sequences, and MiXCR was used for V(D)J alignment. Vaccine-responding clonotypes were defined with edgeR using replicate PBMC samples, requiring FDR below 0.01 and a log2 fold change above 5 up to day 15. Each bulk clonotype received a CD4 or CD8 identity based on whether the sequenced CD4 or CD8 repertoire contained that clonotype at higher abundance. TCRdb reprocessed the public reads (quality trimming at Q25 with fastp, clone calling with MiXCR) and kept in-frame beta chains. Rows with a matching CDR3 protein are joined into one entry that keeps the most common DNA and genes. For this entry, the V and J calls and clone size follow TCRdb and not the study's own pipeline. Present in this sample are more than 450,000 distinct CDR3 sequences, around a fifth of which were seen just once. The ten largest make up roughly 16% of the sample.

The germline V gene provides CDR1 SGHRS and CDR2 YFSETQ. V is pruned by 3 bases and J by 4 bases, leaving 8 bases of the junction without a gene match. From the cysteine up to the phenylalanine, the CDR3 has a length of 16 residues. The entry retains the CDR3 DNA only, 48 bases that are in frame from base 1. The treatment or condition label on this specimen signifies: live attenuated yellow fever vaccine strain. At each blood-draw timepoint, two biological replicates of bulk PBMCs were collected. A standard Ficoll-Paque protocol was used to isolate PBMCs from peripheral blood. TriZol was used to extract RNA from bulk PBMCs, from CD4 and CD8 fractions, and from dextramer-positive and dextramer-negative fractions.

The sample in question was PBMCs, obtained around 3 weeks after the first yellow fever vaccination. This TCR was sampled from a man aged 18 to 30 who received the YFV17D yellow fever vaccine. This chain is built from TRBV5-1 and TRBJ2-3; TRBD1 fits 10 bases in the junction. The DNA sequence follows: TGCGCCAGCAGCTCTGCCTCCGGGACAGGGGCAGATACGCAGTATTTT. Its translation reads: CASSSASGTGADTQYF.